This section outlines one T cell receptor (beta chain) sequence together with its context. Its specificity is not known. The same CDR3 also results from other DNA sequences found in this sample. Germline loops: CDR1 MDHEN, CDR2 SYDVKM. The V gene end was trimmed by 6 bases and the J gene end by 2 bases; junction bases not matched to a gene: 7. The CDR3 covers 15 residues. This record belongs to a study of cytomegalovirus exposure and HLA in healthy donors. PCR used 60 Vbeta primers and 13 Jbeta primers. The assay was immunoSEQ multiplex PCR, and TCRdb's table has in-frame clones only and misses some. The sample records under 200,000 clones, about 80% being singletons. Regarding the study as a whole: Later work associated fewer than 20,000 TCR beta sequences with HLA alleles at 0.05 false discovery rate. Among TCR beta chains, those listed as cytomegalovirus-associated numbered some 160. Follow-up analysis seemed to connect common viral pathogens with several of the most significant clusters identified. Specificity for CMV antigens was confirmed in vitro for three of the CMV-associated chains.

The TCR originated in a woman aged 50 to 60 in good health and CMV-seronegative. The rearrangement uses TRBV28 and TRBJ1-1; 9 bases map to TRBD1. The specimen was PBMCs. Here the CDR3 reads CASSPPGQGNTEAFF. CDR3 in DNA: TGTGCCAGCAGCCCCCCGGGACAGGGTAACACTGAAGCTTTCTTT.